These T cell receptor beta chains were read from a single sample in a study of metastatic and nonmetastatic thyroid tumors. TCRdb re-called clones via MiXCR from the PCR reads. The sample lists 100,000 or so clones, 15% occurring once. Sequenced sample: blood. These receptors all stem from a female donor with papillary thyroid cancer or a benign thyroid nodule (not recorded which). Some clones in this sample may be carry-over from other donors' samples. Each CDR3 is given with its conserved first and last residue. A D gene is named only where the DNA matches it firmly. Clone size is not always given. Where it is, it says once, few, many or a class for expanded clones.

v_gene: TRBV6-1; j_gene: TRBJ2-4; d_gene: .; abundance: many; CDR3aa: CASKLTELRDIQYF
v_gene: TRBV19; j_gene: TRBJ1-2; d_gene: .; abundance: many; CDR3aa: CASSSGPSYGYTF
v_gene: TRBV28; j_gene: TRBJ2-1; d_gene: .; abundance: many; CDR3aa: CASGNNEQFF
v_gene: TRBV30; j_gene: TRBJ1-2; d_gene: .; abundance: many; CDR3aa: CAWSGYTGRGNYGYTF
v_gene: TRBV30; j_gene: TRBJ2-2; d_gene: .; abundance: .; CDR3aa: CAWSVGRGTIQTGELFF
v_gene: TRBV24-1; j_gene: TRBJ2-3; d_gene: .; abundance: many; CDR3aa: CATSDLRTAGRRGTDTQYF
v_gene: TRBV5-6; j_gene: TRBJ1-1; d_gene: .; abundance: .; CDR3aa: CASSTGALRTEAFF
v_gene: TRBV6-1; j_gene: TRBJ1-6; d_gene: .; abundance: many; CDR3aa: CASRGRPSVYNSPLHF
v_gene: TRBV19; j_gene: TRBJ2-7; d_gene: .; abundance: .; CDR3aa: CSSSPPGGAEQYF
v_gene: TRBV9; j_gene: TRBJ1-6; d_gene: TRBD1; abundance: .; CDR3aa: CASREQGQPLHF
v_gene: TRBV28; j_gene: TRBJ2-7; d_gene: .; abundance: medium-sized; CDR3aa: CASSRAGAGGTYEQYF
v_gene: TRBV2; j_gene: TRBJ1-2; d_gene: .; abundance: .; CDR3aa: CAITISGSDGYTF
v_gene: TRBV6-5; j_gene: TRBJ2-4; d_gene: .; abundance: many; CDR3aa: CASSYSDGDIQYF
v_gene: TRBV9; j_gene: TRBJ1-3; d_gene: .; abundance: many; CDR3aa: CASSVVAGDRNTIYF
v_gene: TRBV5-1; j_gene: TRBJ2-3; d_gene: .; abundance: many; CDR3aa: CASSLGDIADTDTQYF
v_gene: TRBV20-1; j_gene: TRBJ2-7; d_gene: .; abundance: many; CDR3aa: CSARDRTGFSYEQYF
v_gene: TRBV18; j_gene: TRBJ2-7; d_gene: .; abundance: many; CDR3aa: CASSPGSSLGQQYF
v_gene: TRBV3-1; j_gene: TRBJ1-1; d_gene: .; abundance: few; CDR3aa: CASSQEGTSTMNTEAFF
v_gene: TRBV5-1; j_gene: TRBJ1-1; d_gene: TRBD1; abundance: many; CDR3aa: CASRTGQEASEAFF
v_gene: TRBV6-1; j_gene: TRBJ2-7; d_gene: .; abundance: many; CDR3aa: CASSLTDSYEQYF
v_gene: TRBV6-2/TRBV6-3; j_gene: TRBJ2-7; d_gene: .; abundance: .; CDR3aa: CASSYRNRVEQYF
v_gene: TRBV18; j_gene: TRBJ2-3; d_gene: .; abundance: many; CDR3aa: CASSLSDTQYF
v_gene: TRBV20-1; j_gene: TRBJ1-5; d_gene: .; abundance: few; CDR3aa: CSARAASGQHNQPQHF
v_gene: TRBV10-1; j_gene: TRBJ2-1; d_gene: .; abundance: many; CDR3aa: CASSESRYNEQFF
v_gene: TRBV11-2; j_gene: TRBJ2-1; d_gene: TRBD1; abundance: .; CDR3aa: CASIPTPDRGPNEQFF
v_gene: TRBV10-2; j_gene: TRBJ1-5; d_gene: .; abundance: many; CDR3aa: CASSETIGGNQPQHF
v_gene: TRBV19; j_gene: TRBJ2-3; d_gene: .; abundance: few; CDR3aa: CASSILAGESYTQYF
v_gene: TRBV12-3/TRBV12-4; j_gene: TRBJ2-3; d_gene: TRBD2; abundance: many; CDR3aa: CASRLAGGSTDTQYF
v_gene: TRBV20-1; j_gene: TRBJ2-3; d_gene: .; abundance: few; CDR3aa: CSAKGRSTDTQYF
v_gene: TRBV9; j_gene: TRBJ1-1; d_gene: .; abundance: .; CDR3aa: CASSAYSGGAEAFF